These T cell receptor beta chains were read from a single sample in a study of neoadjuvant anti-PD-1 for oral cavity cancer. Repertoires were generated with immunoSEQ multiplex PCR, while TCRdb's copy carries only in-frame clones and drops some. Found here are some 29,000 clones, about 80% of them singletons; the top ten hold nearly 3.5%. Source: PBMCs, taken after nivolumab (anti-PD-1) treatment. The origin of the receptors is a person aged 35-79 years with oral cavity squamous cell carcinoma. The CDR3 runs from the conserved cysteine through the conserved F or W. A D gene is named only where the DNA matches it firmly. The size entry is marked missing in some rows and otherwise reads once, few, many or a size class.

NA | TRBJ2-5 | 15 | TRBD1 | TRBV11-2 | CASSRDRGRGETQYF | TGTGCCAGCAGTCGGGACAGGGGGCGAGGGGAGACCCAGTACTTC
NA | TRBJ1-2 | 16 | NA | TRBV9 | CASSVSGQPRFYGYTF | TGTGCCAGCAGCGTTTCGGGACAACCTCGATTCTATGGCTACACCTTC
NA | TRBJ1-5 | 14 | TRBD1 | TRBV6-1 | CASSEQGGAQPQHF | TGTGCCAGCAGTGAACAGGGGGGAGCTCAGCCCCAGCATTTT
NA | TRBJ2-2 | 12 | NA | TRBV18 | CASSPDTGELFF | TGTGCCAGCTCACCTGACACCGGGGAGCTGTTTTTT
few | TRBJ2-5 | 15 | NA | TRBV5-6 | CASSLVSGGRETQYF | TGTGCCAGCAGCTTGGTGTCGGGGGGCCGCGAGACCCAGTACTTC
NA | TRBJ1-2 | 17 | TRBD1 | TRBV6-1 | CASSDWTGGINSYGYTF | TGTGCCAGCAGTGATTGGACAGGGGGTATCAACTCGTATGGCTACACCTTC
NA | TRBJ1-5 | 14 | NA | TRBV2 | CASSEVGGRQPQHF | TGTGCCAGCAGTGAAGTGGGGGGCAGACAGCCCCAGCATTTT
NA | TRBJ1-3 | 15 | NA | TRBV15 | CATSRRGGQGNTIYF | TGTGCCACCAGCAGGAGGGGGGGCCAGGGGAACACCATATATTTT
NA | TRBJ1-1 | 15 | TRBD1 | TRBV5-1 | CASSPSTGRNTEAFF | TGCGCCAGCAGCCCCTCGACAGGGAGGAACACTGAAGCTTTCTTT
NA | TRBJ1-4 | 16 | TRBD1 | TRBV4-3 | CASSQGDRVGDEKLFF | TGCGCCAGCAGCCAAGGGGACAGGGTGGGGGATGAAAAACTGTTTTTT
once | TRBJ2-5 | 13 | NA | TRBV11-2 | CASSLDRGEAQYF | TGTGCCAGCAGCTTAGACCGGGGTGAGGCCCAGTACTTC
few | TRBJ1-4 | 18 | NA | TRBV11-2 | CASSSPGGALPTNEKLFF | TGTGCCAGCAGCTCCCCCGGGGGGGCCCTCCCCACTAATGAAAAACTGTTTTTT
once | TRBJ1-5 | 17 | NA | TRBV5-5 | CASSLYAGGFSNQPQHF | TGTGCCAGCAGCTTATATGCAGGAGGATTTAGCAATCAGCCCCAGCATTTT
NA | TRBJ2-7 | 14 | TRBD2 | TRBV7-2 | CASSNLGWGGEQYF | TGTGCCAGCAGCAACCTGGGATGGGGGGGCGAGCAGTACTTC